This T cell receptor beta chain was identified during a study of T cell responses to AZD1222 COVID-19 vaccine. V lost 6 bases and J lost 1, with 21 bases in between. Per germline, CDR1 LNHDA and CDR2 SQIVND (reference sequence). This CDR3 is built from 17 residues. Sequenced by immunoSEQ multiplex PCR; TCRdb stores in-frame clones only, minus some. The sample includes about 170,000 clones, roughly 90% of them seen just once. The sample holds one count of this clone. The sequencing here drew on peripheral blood, taken on day 0 of AZD1222 vaccination. The sequence was obtained from an adult in good health. The rearrangement joins TRBV19 to TRBJ1-1; tentative D call: TRBD1 (5 bases). The CDR3 is CASSRGQGRAGNTEAFF. The DNA of the CDR3 is TGTGCCAGTAGCAGAGGCCAGGGTAGGGCCGGGAACACTGAAGCTTTCTTT.